Listed below are T cell receptor beta chains from one sample, sequenced in a study of shared clonotypes between healthy human individuals. Measured with immunoSEQ multiplex PCR; TCRdb has only the in-frame clones, and not every one. The sample yields a few million clones, more than 90% seen once. The sample was naive CD4+ T cells sorted from blood. These receptors were taken from a man aged 18 to 35 in good health. CDR3s include the opening cysteine and the closing phenylalanine or tryptophan. D genes are given only for firm matches.

>TRBJ2-7|.|TRBV19
CASSIQSSYEQYF
TGTGCCAGTAGTATCCAGAGCTCCTACGAGCAGTACTTC
>TRBJ1-1|.|TRBV18
CASSPGANTEAFF
TGTGCCAGCTCACCAGGGGCTAACACTGAAGCTTTCTTT
>TRBJ2-7|.|TRBV6-6
CASSYPRSNEQYF
TGTGCCAGCAGTTACCCCCGATCAAACGAGCAGTACTTC
>TRBJ1-3|TRBD1|TRBV5-1
CASSDDRAGNTIYF
TGCGCCAGCAGCGATGACAGGGCAGGAAACACCATATATTTT
>TRBJ2-2|.|TRBV10-3
CATRGTGELFF
TGTGCCACAAGGGGTACCGGGGAGCTGTTTTTT
>TRBJ1-1|.|TRBV10-3
CAISESLWEAGDGNTEAFF
TGTGCCATCAGTGAGTCCTTATGGGAGGCGGGGGATGGGAACACTGAAGCTTTCTTT
>TRBJ2-7|TRBD2|TRBV4-1
CASSQPGLAGGPSSYEQYF
TGCGCCAGCAGCCAACCCGGACTAGCGGGAGGGCCGAGCTCCTACGAGCAGTACTTC
>TRBJ1-2|.|TRBV4-1
CASSQSGQIYGYTF
TGCGCCAGCAGCCAAAGTGGACAGATTTATGGCTACACCTTC
>TRBJ2-1|.|TRBV30
CAWSAPSTSYNEQFF
TGTGCCTGGAGTGCCCCCAGTACCTCCTACAATGAGCAGTTCTTC
>TRBJ2-5|.|TRBV5-1
CASSFLDGGSAQYF
TGCGCCAGCAGCTTCCTCGACGGAGGCTCGGCCCAGTACTTC
>TRBJ2-3|.|TRBV7-2
CASSLRDRGNTQYF
TGTGCCAGCAGCCTTAGGGACCGGGGGAATACGCAGTATTTT
>TRBJ2-3|.|TRBV9
CASTGPARDTQYF
TGTGCCAGCACGGGGCCCGCACGGGATACGCAGTATTTT
>TRBJ1-5|.|TRBV6-1
CASSDVYSNQPQHF
TGTGCCAGCAGTGACGTCTATAGCAATCAGCCCCAGCATTTT
>TRBJ1-3|.|TRBV5-1
CASSSDSEPSTIYF
TGCGCCAGCAGCTCCGACAGCGAGCCCAGCACCATATATTTT